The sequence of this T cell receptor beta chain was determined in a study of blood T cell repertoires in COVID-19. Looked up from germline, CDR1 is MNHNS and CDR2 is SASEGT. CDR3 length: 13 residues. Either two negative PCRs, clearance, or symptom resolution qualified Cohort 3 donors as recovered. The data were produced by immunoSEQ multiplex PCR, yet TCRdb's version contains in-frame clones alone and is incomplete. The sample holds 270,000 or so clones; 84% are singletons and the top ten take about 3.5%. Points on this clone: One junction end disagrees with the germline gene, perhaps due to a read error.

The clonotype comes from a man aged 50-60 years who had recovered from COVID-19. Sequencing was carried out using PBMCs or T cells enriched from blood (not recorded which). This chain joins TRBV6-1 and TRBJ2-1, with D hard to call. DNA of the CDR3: TGTGCCAGCAGTGAAGCGGAGTTTCGCCCCACTCTCTTC. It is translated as CASSEAEFRPTLF.